The T cell receptor (beta chain) described here comes from a study of blood T cell repertoires in COVID-19. Whole-study context: Samples came from the United States, Italy and Spain, spanning acute and convalescent COVID-19. The analysed material was cDNA or gDNA that came from T cells, B-cell-depleted T cells, or PBMCs.

Per the authors' pipeline: Reference gene primer amplification in the assay estimated nucleated cell counts. Using immunoSEQ multiplex PCR, the repertoire was profiled, and TCRdb retains in-frame clones only, with some absent. The V and J calls and clone size were taken over from that table, and D and trimming were inferred from the DNA. The sample has over 400,000 clones; roughly 89% are singletons. The germline V and J ends were trimmed by 0 bases and 2 bases, with 11 bases remaining between them. The CDR3 runs to 16 residues. Germline loops: CDR1 MNHNS, CDR2 SASEGT. The chain uses TRBV6-1 and TRBJ1-3; a possible D gene is TRBD1 (6 bases). The sequence came from a woman younger than 45 with active or convalescent COVID-19. The sequenced material came from peripheral blood. The CDR3 coding sequence is TGTGCCAGCAGTGAAGCTCTCGCAGGGGCTGGAAACACCATATATTTT. Translation gives CASSEALAGAGNTIYF.